The next 27 T cell receptor beta chains were all read from a single sample in a study of beta chain features in type 1 diabetes. Expressed TCRB transcripts got sequenced, as all isolated RNA was reverse transcribed. The table came from immunoSEQ multiplex PCR; TCRdb's copy has only in-frame clones and leaves some out. The sample includes 860,000 or so clones, roughly 15% seen only once; the top ten take 0.023%. The specimen was naive CD4+ T cells from blood. The receptors shown here come from a woman between 18 and 29 years old in good health.

The chain is built from TRBV10-3 and TRBJ2-1; TRBD2 aligns across 7 bases. Losses at the gene ends were 0 bases for V and 2 bases for J; bases not matched to a gene: 4. The CDR3 length is 16 residues. Germline CDR1 reads ENHRY; CDR2 reads SYGVKD. CDR3 loop: CAISESGGSTYNEQFF. The DNA for the CDR3 is TGTGCCATCAGTGAGTCGGGCGGGAGTACCTACAATGAGCAGTTCTTC.

The V call is TRBV5-4, the J call TRBJ2-3; 11 nucleotides align to TRBD2. The CDR3 extends over 17 amino acids. The V gene end was trimmed by 0 bases and the J gene end by 3 bases; junction bases not matched to a gene: 6. Germline loops: CDR1 SGHNT, CDR2 YYREEE (reference sequence). The CDR3 DNA reads as TGTGCCAGCAGCTTGGACATTAGCGGGAGGGCTACAGATACGCAGTATTTT. Its protein is CASSLDISGRATDTQYF.

A few counts support this clone. The chain joins TRBV4-3 to TRBJ2-7; D possibly corresponds to TRBD2 (5 bases). Germline V gene data show CDR1 as LGHNA and CDR2 as YSLEER. The CDR3 is 14 residues long. Trimming removed 3 bases at V and 6 bases at J, with 15 bases between. The CDR3 DNA sequence: TGCGCCAGCAGCCAGGTAATAGGAGGCCCCGAGCAGTACTTC. Translating it yields CASSQVIGGPEQYF.

This clone appeared a few times. The chain couples TRBV11-2 to TRBJ2-4; 9 bases match TRBD1. The CDR3 runs 16 residues. J was trimmed by 0 bases and V by 5 bases; bases with no gene match: 5. From germline, CDR1 is SGHAT and CDR2 FQNNGV. The DNA for the CDR3 is TGTGCCAGCAGCCGCACAGGGGGCATAGCCAAAAACATTCAGTACTTC. Amino acids: CASSRTGGIAKNIQYF.

The chain couples TRBV18 to TRBJ2-1; TRBD2 agrees at 9 bases. V lost 4 bases and J lost 6; bases outside the gene matches: 7. Germline values: CDR1 KGHSH, CDR2 LQKENI. The CDR3 runs to 15 residues. The CDR3, as DNA: TGTGCCAGCTCACTAATAGCGGGAGAGGGCAATGAGCAGTTCTTC. Protein product: CASSLIAGEGNEQFF.

This clone has just a few counts. Distinct nucleotide sequences in the sample also encode this CDR3. The V call is TRBV4-3, the J call TRBJ1-1, with unresolved D. The CDR3 consists of 14 residues. Germline values: CDR1 LGHNA, CDR2 YSLEER. V dropped 0 bases and J dropped 1 base, with 6 bases sitting between them. The DNA of the CDR3 is TGCGCCAGCAGCCAAGATAGCCGGAACACTGAAGCTTTCTTT. Amino acids: CASSQDSRNTEAFF.

This sequence joins TRBV10-2 and TRBJ2-3; 12 bases map to TRBD2. The germline CDR1 and CDR2 sequences are WSHSY and SAAADI. This CDR3 region has 19 residues. Trimming at V came to 3 bases and at J to 3 bases, leaving 13 bases not matched to a gene. CDR3 residues: CASSDSRGGTSGRTDTQYF. The CDR3 region has the DNA TGCGCCAGCAGTGATTCAAGAGGGGGAACTAGCGGGAGGACAGATACGCAGTATTTT.

The rearrangement joins TRBV6-1 to TRBJ2-6; 7 bases are shared with TRBD1. The CDR3 covers 18 residues. Germline loops: CDR1 MNHNS, CDR2 SASEGT. The trim removed 4 bases at V and 0 bases at J, leaving 9 bases unmatched. CDR3 region: CASSAGQPYLSGANVLTF. DNA for the CDR3: TGTGCCAGCAGTGCGGGACAGCCGTACCTCTCTGGGGCCAACGTCCTGACTTTC.

This clone was observed a handful of times. The chain has TRBV19 and TRBJ2-5, with TRBD2 identical over 7 bases. The CDR3 covers 16 residues. The germline V gene has CDR1 LNHDA and CDR2 SQIVND (reference sequence). With 3 bases clipped from V and 2 bases from J, the junction kept 9 bases outside the gene matches. For the CDR3, the DNA is TGTGCCAGTAGTATTATAGGTGCTAGCGGACAAGAGACCCAGTACTTC. Protein: CASSIIGASGQETQYF.

In its sample, this clone was seen a few times. The gene calls are TRBV28 and TRBJ2-7; possible D gene TRBD1, 8 bases. The CDR3 has 13 residues. Trimming pared 6 bases from V and 3 bases from J, leaving 12 bases between. CDR1 and CDR2 from the germline V gene are MDHEN and SYDVKM. The CDR3 nucleotides read TGTGCCAGCAGGACAGGGGAGGGCTACGAGCAGTACTTC. Its protein product is CASRTGEGYEQYF.

The CDR3 here is CASLRSSSYNEQFF. The CDR3 DNA is TGTGCCAGCTTGCGGAGTAGCTCCTACAATGAGCAGTTCTTC. The gene calls are TRBV2 and TRBJ2-1; D is undetermined. Germline lookup yields CDR1 SNHLY and CDR2 FYNNEI. The CDR3 totals 14 residues. V was cut by 8 bases and J by 0 bases, with 11 bases left in between.

This clone was seen a handful of times. The J gene is TRBJ2-2, the V gene TRBV5-6; D not resolved. CDR1 and CDR2 from the germline V gene are SGHDT and YYEEEE. The CDR3 is 15 residues long. V was trimmed by 0 bases and J by 0 bases, leaving 6 bases between them. CDR3 nucleotide sequence: TGTGCCAGCAGCTTGGATCAGGCGAACACCGGGGAGCTGTTTTTT. It translates to CASSLDQANTGELFF.

This clone was detected a few times. V is TRBV5-1 and J is TRBJ2-3; D may be TRBD1 (6 bases). Germline CDR1 reads SGHRS; CDR2 reads YFSETQ. CDR3 length equals 12 residues. Trimming cost V 4 bases and J 5 bases, with 8 bases left between them. The DNA of the CDR3 is TGCGCCAGCAGCCGACAGGAAGATACGCAGTATTTT. It yields the protein CASSRQEDTQYF.

Turning to this clone: The same CDR3 is also encoded by other DNA sequences in this sample. V usage is TRBV6-6 and J usage is TRBJ2-7; no definite D call. The V end was cut by 6 bases, the J end by 3 bases, with 9 bases between. CDR3 length equals 12 residues. Germline CDR1 is MNHNY and CDR2 is SVGAGI (reference sequence). The CDR3 loop is CASSPDVYEQYF. The CDR3 region has the DNA TGTGCCAGCAGCCCTGACGTCTACGAGCAGTACTTC.

This clone was recorded only once. V is TRBV11-2 and J is TRBJ2-7, with D possibly being TRBD1 (6 bases). CDR1 is SGHAT, CDR2 FQNNGV, per germline. The V gene lost 5 bases and the J gene lost 3 bases, with 23 bases spanning the gap. This CDR3 region has 17 residues. Here the CDR3 DNA reads TGTGCCAGCAGCCCTACCGTTGGGACATTCAAATACTACGAGCAGTACTTC. Translating it yields CASSPTVGTFKYYEQYF.

This clone appeared a few times. The chain links TRBV18 to TRBJ2-7; TRBD1 matches 8 bases. The CDR3 totals 14 residues. Trimming took 4 bases from V and 3 from J; bases not matched to a gene: 5. Germline CDR1 is KGHSH and CDR2 is LQKENI. CDR3 sequence reads: CASSRQGNHYEQYF. The CDR3 DNA sequence: TGTGCCAGCTCACGACAGGGGAATCACTACGAGCAGTACTTC.

This clone was picked up a small number of times. This chain joins TRBV9 and TRBJ2-7; D assignment may be TRBD1 or TRBD2 (6 bases each). V was cut by 0 bases and J by 6 bases, with 13 bases left in between. This CDR3 contains 14 residues. Germline CDR1 reads SGDLS; CDR2 reads YYNGEE. The CDR3 bases are TGTGCCAGCAGCGTAGCGGGGGCGTCGATCGAGCAGTACTTC. This codes for CASSVAGASIEQYF. The full variable domain, in which reference TRBV9 and TRBJ2-7 provide the parts outside the CDR3, is DSGVTQTPKHLITATGQRVTLRCSPRSGDLSVYWYQQSLDQGLQFLIQYYNGEERAKGNILERFSAQQFPDLHSELNLSSLELGDSALYFCASSVAGASIEQYFGPGTRLTVT.

Notes on this clone: The sample has other DNA sequences that encode this CDR3 too. The chain uses TRBV19 and TRBJ2-2; D is unclear. With 5 bases removed from V and 1 base from J, the gap between germline ends came to 8 bases. CDR1 LNHDA and CDR2 SQIVND come from the germline V gene (reference sequence). This CDR3 has 14 residues. CDR3 nucleotides: TGTGCCAGTAGTCCCCGCGGGAACACCGGGGAGCTGTTTTTT. The encoded protein is CASSPRGNTGELFF.

About this clone: The same CDR3 also results from other DNA sequences found in this sample. V and J are TRBV10-3 and TRBJ2-7, with D maybe TRBD2 (5 bases). Trimming stripped 5 bases from V and 3 bases from J, with 5 bases between. The CDR3 spans 11 residues. The germline gives CDR1 ENHRY, CDR2 SYGVKD. The CDR3 nucleotides read TGTGCCATCAGTAGCGGCTACGAGCAGTACTTC. Translation: CAISSGYEQYF.

The chain combines TRBV6-5 with TRBJ2-1; 11 bases map to TRBD1. V trimming: 6 bases; J trimming: 10 bases; junction bases outside the gene matches: 8. Germline CDR1 is MNHEY and CDR2 is SVGAGI. This CDR3 is 14 amino acids long. The CDR3: CASSSGQGAGEQFF. The CDR3 region has the DNA TGTGCCAGCAGCTCCGGACAGGGGGCAGGGGAGCAGTTCTTC.

This clone was detected a few times. This specimen includes other DNA sequences encoding the same CDR3. This chain connects TRBV7-9 to TRBJ2-1, with D perhaps matching TRBD1 (6 bases). CDR1 and CDR2 (germline): SEHNR, FQNEAQ (reference sequence). The CDR3 is 14 residues long. Trimming stripped 3 bases from V and 0 bases from J, with 6 bases between. The CDR3 sequence: CASSLTGSYNEQFF. CDR3 sequence (DNA): TGTGCCAGCAGCTTGACAGGCTCCTACAATGAGCAGTTCTTC.

This clone occurred a few times. This rearrangement joins TRBV15 to TRBJ2-7; 9 bases map to TRBD1. The CDR3 is made up of 15 amino acids. Looked up from germline, CDR1 is LNHNV and CDR2 is YYDKDF (reference sequence). The V gene end was trimmed by 0 bases and the J gene end by 2 bases; junction bases not matched to a gene: 2. CDR3 DNA sequence: TGTGCCACCAGCAGAGAGAGGACAGGGGCCTACGAGCAGTACTTC. Translated, it gives CATSRERTGAYEQYF.

This chain's CDR3 is CASSIAQGESYEQYF. Here the CDR3 DNA reads TGTGCCAGTAGTATAGCGCAGGGGGAATCCTACGAGCAGTACTTC. V gene TRBV19 combines with J gene TRBJ2-7, with 7 positions matching TRBD1. CDR1 and CDR2 (germline): LNHDA, SQIVND (reference sequence). The ends lost 1 base at V and 1 base at J; junction bases unmatched: 4. This CDR3 has 15 amino acids.

This chain connects TRBV27 to TRBJ2-7; D gene ambiguous. This CDR3 has 15 residues. CDR1 is MNHEY, CDR2 SMNVEV, per germline (reference sequence). V was cut by 3 bases and J by 7 bases, with 19 bases left in between. The CDR3 sequence is CASSFTDARFGEQYF. CDR3 nucleotides: TGTGCCAGCAGTTTCACGGACGCACGTTTTGGGGAGCAGTACTTC.

This chain links TRBV25-1 with TRBJ2-7; 13 positions match TRBD2. J was trimmed by 6 bases and V by 8 bases; bases with no gene match: 4. Looked up from germline, CDR1 is MGHDK and CDR2 is SYGVNS. The CDR3 covers 13 residues. The CDR3 DNA sequence: TGTGCCAGCCGACTAGCGGGAGGCTCCGAGCAGTACTTC. Amino acids: CASRLAGGSEQYF.

This clone has only a few counts. This sequence joins TRBV28 and TRBJ2-7; 10 bases are shared with TRBD2. After removal of 3 bases from V and 2 bases from J, the junction contained 25 bases not matched to a gene. The CDR3 has 22 residues. Germline assignment: CDR1 MDHEN and CDR2 SYDVKM. The CDR3 loop is CASSFVWMVRGRDGTSAYEQYF. CDR3 DNA: TGTGCCAGCAGTTTTGTGTGGATGGTTCGGGGCAGGGATGGGACTAGCGCCTACGAGCAGTACTTC.

This clone was counted a few times. The gene calls are TRBV28 and TRBJ1-1; D is ambiguous. Per germline, CDR1 MDHEN and CDR2 SYDVKM. Trimming cost V 8 bases and J 3 bases, with 4 bases left between them. This CDR3 has 10 amino acids. In DNA, the CDR3 is TGTGCCAGCGTGGACACTGAAGCTTTCTTT. Encoded protein: CASVDTEAFF.